The 16 T cell receptor beta chains below come from one sample, sequenced in a study of radiation and T cells in renal cell carcinoma. Repertoires were generated with immunoSEQ multiplex PCR, while TCRdb's copy carries only in-frame clones and drops some. The sample consists of 100,000 to 150,000 clones, approximately 82% of them appearing once. Time point noted: baseline pretreatment blood. Treatment described: 15 Gy SBRT to primary tumor, nephrectomy 4 weeks later. Here the sequenced sample was blood, taken from a patient whose treatment included radiotherapy and nephrectomy. Source of these receptors: a woman in her fifties or sixties with renal cell carcinoma.

This clone was observed a single time. The chain links TRBV6-1 to TRBJ1-1; D ambiguous. Trimming took 4 bases from V and 1 from J, leaving 10 bases between them. The CDR3 contains 14 residues. CDR1 MNHNS and CDR2 SASEGT come from the germline V gene. The CDR3: CASSVRAENTEAFF. The CDR3 nucleotides read TGTGCCAGCAGTGTAAGGGCCGAGAACACTGAAGCTTTCTTT.

This clone was observed a few times. The V call is TRBV27, the J call TRBJ2-7; 12 bases align to TRBD1. V lost 5 bases to trimming and J lost 5 bases; unmatched junction nucleotides: 4. The germline V gene has CDR1 MNHEY and CDR2 SMNVEV (reference sequence). The CDR3 covers 14 residues. Here the CDR3 reads CASSQGTGGDEQYF. The CDR3 coding sequence is TGTGCCAGCAGTCAAGGGACAGGGGGCGACGAGCAGTACTTC.

This clone has just one count. J is TRBJ2-1 and V is TRBV7-2; unclear D gene. The CDR3 is 14 residues long. Trimming cost V 2 bases and J 2 bases, with 7 bases left between them. CDR1 and CDR2 (germline): SGHTA, FQGNSA. CDR3 sequence reads: CASSLSATYNEQFF. The CDR3 bases are TGTGCCAGCAGCTTAAGTGCAACCTACAATGAGCAGTTCTTC.

The chain has TRBV5-1 and TRBJ2-1; TRBD2 aligns across 9 bases. This CDR3 comprises 16 residues. CDR1 is SGHRS, CDR2 YFSETQ, per germline. The junction had 1 base not matched to a gene; V was cut back by 0 bases and J by 0 bases. The CDR3 nucleotides read TGCGCCAGCAGCTTGGTAGCGGGGGCCTCCTACAATGAGCAGTTCTTC. As protein: CASSLVAGASYNEQFF.

The V call is TRBV19, the J call TRBJ2-5; possibly TRBD1 or TRBD2 for D (5 bases each). From germline, CDR1 is LNHDA and CDR2 SQIVND (reference sequence). V was clipped by 7 bases and J by 6 bases, with 21 bases between them. This CDR3 region has 15 residues. The CDR3 DNA follows: TGTGCCAGTAACCGCGGTAAGAGGGGAGAGCAGACCCAGTACTTC. Protein: CASNRGKRGEQTQYF.

The J gene is TRBJ2-2, the V gene TRBV6-1; D is unresolved. Trimming took 6 bases from V and 4 from J, leaving 12 bases between them. This CDR3 comprises 14 residues. In germline, CDR1 is MNHNS, CDR2 SASEGT. CDR3 region: CASSPIGFTGELFF. The CDR3 DNA follows: TGTGCCAGCAGCCCCATTGGATTCACCGGGGAGCTGTTTTTT.

The J gene is TRBJ2-5, the V gene TRBV19; 7 positions match TRBD2. The CDR3 runs 14 residues. V dropped 10 bases and J dropped 1; count of bases not matched to a gene: 9. Germline CDR1 and CDR2: LNHDA and SQIVND (reference sequence). The CDR3 bases are TGTGCCACGGGAGGAGCGGGCGCCCAAGAGACCCAGTACTTC. Translating it yields CATGGAGAQETQYF.

A note on this clone: A read error may account for a junction end that differs from germline. The chain couples TRBV6-1 to TRBJ2-7; D unresolved. CDR3 size: 12 residues. Germline V gives CDR1 MNHNS, CDR2 SASEGT. The CDR3 protein is CASSEPGLVRDF. As DNA, the CDR3 is TGTGCCAGCAGCGAGCCGGGCTTGGTTCGGGACTTC.

Note on this clone: Compared with germline, one end of the junction differs, possibly owing to a read error. V usage is TRBV7-7 and J usage is TRBJ2-7, with D possibly TRBD1 on 5 matching bases. The V gene's germline CDR1 is SSHAT and CDR2 FNYEAQ (reference sequence). The CDR3 totals 15 residues. The chain's CDR3 is CASSANQGHLHEQYF. The CDR3 DNA is TGTGCTAGCAGCGCGAACCAGGGCCACCTTCACGAGCAGTACTTC.

The CDR3 spells CASSEGRGGSYEQYF. Here the CDR3 DNA reads TGTGCCAGCAGTGAAGGCAGGGGAGGTTCCTACGAGCAGTACTTC. The J gene is TRBJ2-5, the V gene TRBV6-1; D may be TRBD1 or TRBD2 (6 bases each). The better agreement between TRBJ2-7 and the DNA end casts doubt on the J call. This CDR3 region has 15 residues. CDR1 and CDR2 (germline): MNHNS, SASEGT.

The chain carries TRBV27 and TRBJ2-3, with no clear D. V lost 5 bases and J 4 bases, leaving 7 bases between the germline ends. The CDR3 is 12 residues long. CDR1 MNHEY and CDR2 SMNVEV come from the germline V gene (reference sequence). The CDR3 region is CASSPAPDTQYF. In nucleotides, the CDR3 is TGTGCCAGCAGTCCGGCCCCAGATACGCAGTATTTT.

A single count supports this clone. The chain links TRBV27 to TRBJ2-7; 7 bases line up with TRBD2. Trimming removed 5 bases from V and 5 bases from J; junction bases left unmatched: 6. CDR1 is MNHEY and CDR2 is SMNVEV in the germline V gene (reference sequence). The CDR3 is made up of 13 amino acids. This chain's CDR3 is CASSQPGRDEQYF. Here the CDR3 DNA reads TGTGCCAGCAGTCAGCCGGGGAGGGACGAGCAGTACTTC.

This clone was recorded a few times. The V call is TRBV7-3, the J call TRBJ1-6; weak D call: TRBD1 (5 bases). Germline V lookup: CDR1 SGHTA, CDR2 FQGTGA. V lost 2 bases and J 4 bases, leaving 6 bases between the germline ends. This CDR3 contains 14 residues. This CDR3 reads CASSLDRYNSPLHF. For the CDR3, the DNA is TGTGCCAGCAGCTTAGACAGATATAATTCACCCCTCCACTTT.

V and J are TRBV6-6 and TRBJ1-6, with D tentatively TRBD1 (6 bases). The CDR3 sequence is 15 residues long. Germline-derived CDR1 and CDR2 are MNHNY and SVGAGI (reference sequence). Between the trimmed V and J ends, which lost 8 bases and 10 bases, there was a span of 21 bases. CDR3 sequence reads: CASVYTQGGSSPLHF. Written as DNA, the CDR3 is TGTGCCAGCGTGTATACCCAAGGGGGATCCTCACCCCTCCACTTT.

The chain carries TRBV29-1 and TRBJ2-7, with 8 bases that match TRBD1. Germline V gene data show CDR1 as SQVTM and CDR2 as ANQGSEA. This CDR3 region has 12 residues. V was clipped by 7 bases and J by 5 bases; unmatched bases: 7. CDR3 in DNA: TGCAGCGGCGGACAGGGCAACCACGAGCAGTACTTC. Its translation: CSGGQGNHEQYF.

This chain joins TRBV6-5 and TRBJ1-1; TRBD1 is a possible D gene (6 bases). V was shortened by 0 bases and J by 3 bases, with 14 bases between the two germline ends. Germline V lookup: CDR1 MNHEY, CDR2 SVGAGI. The CDR3 totals 16 residues. The CDR3 bases are TGTGCCAGCAGTTACTCGCAGGGGCGGAGGGACACTGAAGCTTTCTTT. Translated: CASSYSQGRRDTEAFF.